These T cell receptor beta chains were read from a single sample in a study of blood T cell repertoires in COVID-19. The table came from immunoSEQ multiplex PCR; TCRdb's copy has only in-frame clones and leaves some out. The repertoire includes about 140,000 clones, 88% of them detected once, and 1.5% to 2% sits in the top ten. The sample comprised peripheral blood. The receptors here all came from a woman between 50 and 59 years old with acute or convalescent COVID-19. CDR3s include the opening cysteine and the closing phenylalanine or tryptophan. D genes are given only for firm matches. The size field is filled for only some rows; it gives once, few, many or a size class.

V gene	D gene	J gene	clone size	CDR3 DNA	CDR3 protein
TRBV28	NA	TRBJ1-6	NA	TGTGCGGCAGTACCATCCGGGGGGCCTAATTCACCCCTCCACTTT	CAAVPSGGPNSPLHF
TRBV4-1	TRBD2	TRBJ2-3	NA	TGCGCCAGCAGCAATAGCGGGAGGTCAGATACGCAGTATTTT	CASSNSGRSDTQYF
TRBV5-1	TRBD2	TRBJ2-3	NA	TGCGCCAGCAGCCTAAGAGCGGGAGGGCCTTCAGATACGCAGTATTTT	CASSLRAGGPSDTQYF
TRBV18	TRBD1	TRBJ1-5	NA	TGTGCCAGCTCACCAGGACAGGGATATCAGCCCCAGCATTTT	CASSPGQGYQPQHF
TRBV5-4	NA	TRBJ1-5	few	TGTGCCAGCAGCCAGCAGGGCAGTCAGCCCCAGCATTTT	CASSQQGSQPQHF
TRBV6-1	NA	TRBJ2-7	NA	TGTGCCAGCAGTGAGATCAGATTCTACGAGCAGTACTTC	CASSEIRFYEQYF
TRBV6-5	NA	TRBJ1-1	NA	TGTGCCAGCAGTTACGACGGGGACACTGAAGCTTTCTTT	CASSYDGDTEAFF
TRBV28	TRBD1	TRBJ1-4	once	TGTGCCAGCAGCGCATCCCTGACAGGGTTGTTTGAAAAACTGTTTTTT	CASSASLTGLFEKLFF
TRBV24-1	TRBD1	TRBJ2-1	NA	TGTGCCACCAGTGAGGGACAGGGAAGAAATGAGCAGTTCTTC	CATSEGQGRNEQFF
TRBV29-1	NA	TRBJ2-1	NA	TGCAGCGTTGTGGAGGCAGAAAATGAGCAGTTCTTC	CSVVEAENEQFF
TRBV12-3/TRBV12-4	TRBD1	TRBJ1-5	NA	TGTGCCAGCAGCTCAGGGGGCGGGAAGCCCCAGCATTTT	CASSSGGGKPQHF
TRBV6-1	NA	TRBJ2-1	NA	TGTGCCAGCAGTGAAGCAATCGCGGGTGAGCAGTTCTTC	CASSEAIAGEQFF
TRBV28	TRBD1	TRBJ1-2	NA	TGTGCCAGCAGTCTTCCCGGGACAGACGTCCCCTATGGCTACACCTTC	CASSLPGTDVPYGYTF
TRBV19	NA	TRBJ1-4	NA	TGTGCCAGTTCTACAGGGTATGAAAAACTGTTTTTT	CASSTGYEKLFF
TRBV29-1	NA	TRBJ1-1	NA	TGCAGCGTTGTAGCGCAGAACACTGAAGCTTTCTTT	CSVVAQNTEAFF
TRBV3-1/TRBV3-2	NA	TRBJ1-4	NA	TGTGCCAGCAGCTCCCCGGGGGAAAAACTGTTTTTT	CASSSPGEKLFF
TRBV25-1	NA	TRBJ2-1	NA	TGTGCCAGCAGTCCTCTAGCTTCTGAGCAGTTCTTC	CASSPLASEQFF
TRBV3-1/TRBV3-2	NA	TRBJ2-3	NA	TGTGCCAGCAGCCAAAACGGCGGGGTGGATACGCAGTATTTT	CASSQNGGVDTQYF